Below, 27 T cell receptor beta chains from the same sample are listed, as sequenced in a study of T cell clonality in common variable immunodeficiency. The protocol was immunoSEQ multiplex PCR, while the TCRdb copy is restricted to in-frame clones and leaves out a portion. This repertoire lists roughly 38,000 clones without singletons; around 2.7% sits in the top ten. Sequenced input: peripheral blood mononuclear cells. These receptors came from a person between 18 and 75 years old in good health.

The sample holds many counts of this clone. Read coverage stops 3 residues before the CDR3 terminus; the germline J gene supplies the remainder. This chain joins TRBV28 and TRBJ2-1; 8 positions agree with TRBD1. Looked up from germline, CDR1 is MDHEN and CDR2 is SYDVKM. The CDR3 runs 15 residues. Unmatched junction bases numbered 8, after V lost 3 bases and J lost 7 bases. The DNA read from the CDR3 is TGTGCCAGCAGTTTCAGGGGGCAGGTTGGAAATGAG. Translated, it gives CASSFRGQVGNE. The entire CDR3 sequence reads CASSFRGQVGNEQFF.

This clone was detected ten times or more. The read halts 3 residues ahead of the CDR3 end, with the missing end drawn from the germline J gene. This sequence joins TRBV6-1 and TRBJ2-7; D uncertain. The CDR3 is made up of 15 amino acids. With 2 bases removed from V and 0 bases from J, the gap between germline ends came to 11 bases. Germline V CDR1 and CDR2: MNHNS, SASEGT. CDR3 bases read: TGTGCCAGCAGTGAATCAGGTTACAGCTCCTACGAG. This codes for CASSESGYSSYE. The whole CDR3 protein is CASSESGYSSYEQYF.

Comment on this clone: The CDR3 extends 3 residues past the end of the read, so its final part is completed from the germline J gene. V and J are TRBV29-1 and TRBJ2-5; the D gene is possibly TRBD1 (5 bases). Trimming cost V 1 base and J 2 bases, with 8 bases left between them. This CDR3 region has 13 residues. Germline loops: CDR1 SQVTM, CDR2 ANQGSEA. The DNA read from the CDR3 is TGCAGCGTTGAAGGGGGCCAGCAAGAGACC. It encodes CSVEGGQQET. The full CDR3 is CSVEGGQQETQYF. The full variable domain, in which reference TRBV29-1 and TRBJ2-5 provide the parts outside the CDR3, is SAVISQKPSRDICQRGTSLTIQCQVDSQVTMMFWYRQQPGQSLTLIATANQGSEATYESGFVIDKFPISRPNLTFSTLTVSNMSPEDSSIYLCSVEGGQQETQYFGPGTRLLVL.

The sample holds many counts of this clone. The CDR3 goes on 3 residues after the read ends, and that part is filled in from the germline J gene. Additional DNA sequences in this sample encode the identical CDR3. The J gene is TRBJ2-2, the V gene TRBV29-1; TRBD2 aligns across 9 bases. CDR1 and CDR2 from the germline V gene are SQVTM and ANQGSEA. The CDR3 runs 17 residues. Unmatched junction bases numbered 6, after V lost 0 bases and J lost 1 base. The sequenced CDR3 bases are TGCAGCGTTGAAGACCGCGGGGGGGGAGGGAACACCGGGGAG. Protein: CSVEDRGGGGNTGE. The CDR3 as a whole reads CSVEDRGGGGNTGELFF.

Concerning this clone: The read gets to within 3 residues of the CDR3 end, and the germline J gene fills in the rest. The rearrangement joins TRBV19 to TRBJ2-5; the match to TRBD1 covers 9 bases. The CDR3 totals 15 residues. V shed 5 bases, J shed 2 bases, and the junction held 6 bases outside the gene matches. CDR1 and CDR2 (germline): LNHDA, SQIVND (reference sequence). CDR3 loop: CASSVRGQGQETQYF. CDR3 DNA (partial): TGTGCCAGTAGTGTTCGTGGACAGGGGCAAGAGACC.

This clone was recorded at least ten times. The read ends 3 residues before the CDR3 terminus; that terminus is restored from the germline J gene. The chain couples TRBV6-2 or TRBV6-3 to TRBJ2-3, with D perhaps matching TRBD1 (6 bases). V lost 5 bases to trimming and J lost 7 bases, with 19 bases between them. CDR1 MNHEY and CDR2 SVGEGT come from the germline V gene. The CDR3 length is 15 residues. The CDR3 bases that were read are TGTGCCAGCAGTCCCCAGACAGGCTCATCTTATACG. It yields the protein CASSPQTGSSYT. The complete CDR3 protein is CASSPQTGSSYTQYF.

As regards this clone: The read comes to an end 3 residues before the CDR3 does, leaving the germline J gene to fill in the end. This chain links TRBV7-8 with TRBJ1-1; the D is unclear. The V gene lost 5 bases and the J gene lost 4 bases, with 14 bases spanning the gap. The CDR3 runs 14 residues. Germline V gene lookup returns CDR1 SGHVS and CDR2 FQNEAQ. The CDR3 bases that were read are TGTGCCAGCAGCCTCGCCGGGGTAGGCACTGAA. Translation: CASSLAGVGTE. The full CDR3 is CASSLAGVGTEAFF.

This clone was detected only a few times. The read ends 3 residues before the CDR3 terminus; that terminus is restored from the germline J gene. V gene TRBV30 combines with J gene TRBJ1-1; 8 nucleotides match TRBD1. Per the germline V gene, CDR1 is GTSNPN and CDR2 is SVGIG (reference sequence). Trimming took 0 bases from V and 3 from J; bases not matched to a gene: 6. This CDR3 region has 15 residues. The CDR3 spells CAWSVLQGADTEAFF. The sequenced CDR3 bases are TGTGCCTGGAGTGTATTGCAGGGGGCGGACACTGAA.

This clone has at least ten counts. The observed sequence ends 3 residues before the CDR3 terminus, with the missing tail filled in from the germline J gene. The V gene is TRBV30, the J gene TRBJ2-3; 8 positions match TRBD2. Germline CDR1 is GTSNPN and CDR2 is SVGIG (reference sequence). CDR3 size: 15 residues. J was trimmed by 4 bases and V by 0 bases; bases with no gene match: 6. CDR3 sequence reads: CAWSVSTGGADTQYF. Partial CDR3 DNA: TGTGCCTGGAGTGTATCGACGGGGGGGGCAGATACG.

This clone came up many times. The read ends 3 residues shy of where the CDR3 ends; the end is completed using the germline J gene. The V and J genes are TRBV5-4 and TRBJ1-5; 8 nucleotides align to TRBD1. Germline V gives CDR1 SGHNT, CDR2 YYREEE (reference sequence). V trimming: 0 bases; J trimming: 6 bases; junction bases outside the gene matches: 8. The CDR3 runs 16 residues. The chain's CDR3 is CASSLGGQAAGQPQHF. CDR3 DNA, as far as it was read: TGTGCCAGCAGCTTGGGGGGACAGGCGGCAGGTCAGCCC.

On this clone: The read terminates 3 residues before the CDR3 end, so the remaining end is supplied by the germline J gene. The gene calls are TRBV7-9 and TRBJ1-1; D is ambiguous. The CDR3 is made up of 15 amino acids. Germline V gene sequence: CDR1 SEHNR, CDR2 FQNEAQ (reference sequence). The DNA read from the CDR3 is TGTGCCAGCATCATTAGCGGGAGCTTCGCAGATACG. This codes for CASIISGSFADT. The complete CDR3 protein is CASIISGSFADTAFF.

This clone was found many times. The read ends 3 residues shy of where the CDR3 ends; the end is completed using the germline J gene. The chain carries TRBV20-1 and TRBJ2-4, with 9 positions matching TRBD2. The germline CDR1 and CDR2 sequences are DFQATT and SNEGSKA (reference sequence). The CDR3 is 13 residues long. CDR3 DNA (partial): TGCAGTGCTAGAGTTGGGGGACTAGCCCGT. Its translation is CSARVGGLAR. The whole CDR3 protein is CSARVGGLARQYF.

This clone was picked up many times. The CDR3 end falls 3 residues outside the read, so it is completed with the germline J gene. The V and J genes are TRBV18 and TRBJ1-2; D perhaps matches TRBD1 (6 bases). The CDR3 has 13 residues. CDR1 and CDR2 (germline): KGHSH, LQKENI. The CDR3 bases that were read are TGTGCCAGCTCACCCCGGGCAGGGGAGGGC. Encoded protein: CASSPRAGEG. The entire CDR3 protein is CASSPRAGEGYTF.

This clone was picked up many times. The sequenced fragment ends 3 residues before the CDR3 boundary, so the rest is inferred from the germline J gene. The V and J genes are TRBV2 and TRBJ2-5; 9 nucleotides line up with TRBD1. This CDR3 region has 13 residues. CDR1 is SNHLY and CDR2 is FYNNEI in the germline V gene. V lost 7 bases and J lost 5; bases outside the gene matches: 5. The CDR3 protein is CASNRDRDETQYF. The sequenced CDR3 bases are TGTGCCAGCAACCGGGACAGGGACGAGACC.

This clone has a handful of counts. The part of the CDR3 DNA that was read is TGTGCCAGCAGTGAGCATGGTAGCACTGAA. Translated, it gives CASSEHGSTE. The full CDR3 protein is CASSEHGSTEAFF. The J gene is TRBJ1-1, the V gene TRBV6-1; D is unresolved. The read stops 3 residues short of the end of the CDR3; the missing end is completed from the germline J gene. Between the trimmed V and J ends, which lost 3 bases and 4 bases, there was a span of 9 bases. The germline V gene encodes CDR1 MNHNS and CDR2 SASEGT. The CDR3 is 13 residues long.

This clone was seen only a few times. With the read ending 3 residues before the CDR3 end, the germline J gene is used to fill in that end. V usage is TRBV18 and J usage is TRBJ2-2; D may be TRBD2 (5 bases). The CDR3 spans 16 residues. Germline loops: CDR1 KGHSH, CDR2 LQKENI. CDR3 DNA, as far as it was read: TGTGCCAGCTCACCAGTGGGCCTAGCAACTAATGAAAAG. Its protein product is CASSPVGLATNEK. In full, the CDR3 reads CASSPVGLATNEKLFF.

In its sample, this clone was seen many times. The sequence runs out 3 residues before the end of the CDR3; the remainder is reconstructed from the germline J gene. The V gene is TRBV19, the J gene TRBJ2-1, with TRBD2 identical over 11 bases. The germline gives CDR1 LNHDA, CDR2 SQIVND (reference sequence). The J segment lost 9 bases and the V segment lost 3 bases, leaving 10 bases of the junction unmatched. The CDR3 sequence is 16 residues long. CDR3 residues: CASSILSGRARSEQFF. The covered CDR3 bases are TGTGCCAGTAGTATCCTTAGCGGGAGGGCTCGGTCTGAG.

Many counts were recorded for this clone. The CDR3 end lies 3 residues beyond the end of the read and is filled in from the germline J gene. The J gene is TRBJ2-2, the V gene TRBV6-1; D gene ambiguous. This CDR3 is 14 amino acids long. Germline V gene data show CDR1 as MNHNS and CDR2 as SASEGT. V lost 2 bases and J lost 3, with 7 bases in between. The sequenced part of the CDR3 DNA is TGTGCCAGCAGTGAACAAGGCTACACCGGGGAG. Its translation: CASSEQGYTGE. The complete CDR3 sequence is CASSEQGYTGELFF.

This clone was recorded many times. The DNA ends 3 residues before the CDR3 does, and the rest of the CDR3 is filled in from the germline J gene. The chain links TRBV30 to TRBJ2-2; TRBD1 agrees at 8 bases. This CDR3 contains 13 residues. The V gene's germline CDR1 is GTSNPN and CDR2 SVGIG (reference sequence). CDR3 amino acids: CALNQGAFEKLFF. CDR3 DNA, as far as it was read: TGTGCCCTTAACCAGGGGGCGTTTGAAAAG. Variable domain in full (rest from reference TRBV30 and TRBJ2-2): SQTIHQWPATLVQPVGSPLSLECTVEGTSNPNLYWYRQAAGRGLQLLFYSVGIGQISSEVPQNLSASRPQDRQFILSSKKLLLSDSGFYLCALNQGAFEKLFFGEGSRLTVL.

This clone has ten or more counts. The read stops 3 residues short of the end of the CDR3; the missing end is completed from the germline J gene. The chain joins TRBV19 to TRBJ2-5; TRBD2 matches 7 bases. The V gene's germline CDR1 is LNHDA and CDR2 SQIVND (reference sequence). The CDR3 extends over 14 amino acids. The junction had 8 bases not matched to a gene; V was cut back by 5 bases and J by 5 bases. CDR3 amino acids: CASSQRTRRETQYF. CDR3 bases read: TGTGCCAGTAGTCAACGGACTAGAAGGGAGACC.

This clone has at least ten counts. The read is 3 residues too short to cover the CDR3 end, so that end is filled in from the germline J gene. V is TRBV19 and J is TRBJ1-2; TRBD1 agrees at 7 bases. V lost 6 bases to trimming and J lost 7 bases; unmatched junction nucleotides: 17. CDR1 LNHDA and CDR2 SQIVND come from the germline V gene (reference sequence). The CDR3 is made up of 16 amino acids. The sequenced part of the CDR3 DNA is TGTGCCAGTAGCACTAAACCGTTTGCCAGGGGGAGTGGC. This codes for CASSTKPFARGSG. The CDR3 as a whole reads CASSTKPFARGSGYTF.

To note about this clone: The junction differs from germline at one of its ends, possibly a read error. The read halts 3 residues ahead of the CDR3 end, with the missing end drawn from the germline J gene. At the DNA level, this CDR3 is encoded by other sequences in the same sample as well. The chain employs TRBV19 and TRBJ1-3; D remains unclear. Germline assignment: CDR1 LNHDA and CDR2 SQIVND (reference sequence). The CDR3 spans 15 residues. CDR3 residues: CASSIVGGSGNTIYF. The sequenced CDR3 bases are TGTGCCAGTAGTATAGTAGGAGGGTCTGGAAACACA.

This clone was observed at least ten times. Read data end 3 residues before the CDR3 end; the end is taken from the germline J gene. The chain employs TRBV7-7 and TRBJ2-7; 9 positions match TRBD1. V shed 1 base and J 5 bases; nucleotides not matched to a gene: 0. Germline CDR1 and CDR2: SSHAT and FNYEAQ (reference sequence). This CDR3 has 13 amino acids. CDR3 bases read: TGTGCCAGCAGCTTAGGACAGGGGGACGAG. Encoded protein: CASSLGQGDE. The full-length CDR3 reads as CASSLGQGDEQYF.

This clone was seen ten or more times. Read data end 3 residues before the CDR3 end; the end is taken from the germline J gene. This sequence joins TRBV4-2 and TRBJ2-5, with 9 bases identical to TRBD2. The CDR3 is 17 residues long. Germline assignment: CDR1 LGHNA and CDR2 YNFKEQ. The V gene end was trimmed by 0 bases and the J gene end by 1 base; junction bases not matched to a gene: 6. Incomplete CDR3 DNA: TGTGCCAGCAGCCAAGATGTTTTACTAGCGGGCCAAGAGACC. Protein sequence: CASSQDVLLAGQET. The full-length CDR3 reads as CASSQDVLLAGQETQYF.

This clone was counted at least ten times. The CDR3 end lies 3 residues beyond the end of the read and is filled in from the germline J gene. The chain links TRBV12-3 or TRBV12-4 to TRBJ2-5, with TRBD1 matching 10 bases. This CDR3 comprises 15 residues. V was pared by 3 bases and J by 5 bases, with 6 bases of the junction left unmatched. CDR3 DNA (partial): TGTGCCAGCAGTTTCGCTGACAGGGGGCGGGAGACC. Residues: CASSFADRGRET. The CDR3 in full is CASSFADRGRETQYF.

The sample holds many counts of this clone. The read stops 3 residues short of the end of the CDR3; the missing end is completed from the germline J gene. This chain links TRBV5-1 with TRBJ2-3; 12 bases fit TRBD2. This CDR3 is built from 15 residues. The junction had 4 bases not matched to a gene; V was cut back by 4 bases and J by 4 bases. Germline V gives CDR1 SGHRS, CDR2 YFSETQ. The CDR3 DNA, read in part, is TGCGCCAGCAGCACACCTAGCGGGAGGGCAGATACG. Translated: CASSTPSGRADT. The CDR3 reads in full as CASSTPSGRADTQYF.

This clone was picked up many times. The read gets to within 3 residues of the CDR3 end, and the germline J gene fills in the rest. The chain carries TRBV29-1 and TRBJ2-3; D might be TRBD2 (5 bases). Germline-derived CDR1 and CDR2 are SQVTM and ANQGSEA. The V gene lost 4 bases and the J gene lost 2 bases, with 7 bases spanning the gap. CDR3 length: 12 amino acids. The part of the CDR3 DNA that was read is TGCAGCGTTGGTGGACTCACAGATACG. Amino acid sequence: CSVGGLTDT. The CDR3 in full is CSVGGLTDTQYF.